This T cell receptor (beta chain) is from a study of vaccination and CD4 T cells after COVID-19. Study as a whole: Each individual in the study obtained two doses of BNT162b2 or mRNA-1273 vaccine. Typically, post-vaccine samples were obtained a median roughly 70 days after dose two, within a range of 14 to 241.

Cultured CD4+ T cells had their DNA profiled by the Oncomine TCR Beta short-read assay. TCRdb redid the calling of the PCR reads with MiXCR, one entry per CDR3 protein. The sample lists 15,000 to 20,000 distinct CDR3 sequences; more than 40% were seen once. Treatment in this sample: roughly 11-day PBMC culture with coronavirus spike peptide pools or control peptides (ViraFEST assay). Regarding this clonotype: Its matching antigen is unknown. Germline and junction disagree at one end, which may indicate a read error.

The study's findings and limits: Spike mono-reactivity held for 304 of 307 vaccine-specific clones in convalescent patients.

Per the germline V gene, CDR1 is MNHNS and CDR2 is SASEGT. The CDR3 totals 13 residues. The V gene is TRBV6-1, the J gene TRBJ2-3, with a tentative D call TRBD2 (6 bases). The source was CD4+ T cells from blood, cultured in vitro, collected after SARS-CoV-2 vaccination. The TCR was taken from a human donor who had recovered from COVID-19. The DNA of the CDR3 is TGTACCAGCATCGGGGGAAGCGGGTATACGCAGTATTTT. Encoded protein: CTSIGGSGYTQYF.